One T cell receptor (beta chain) is described in this entry. Its target is not known. This sample was taken from a study of cytomegalovirus exposure and HLA in healthy donors. Overall study findings and caveats: Excluded: some indistinguishable V segments such as TRBV6-2 and TRBV6-3. According to the study, 150 to 200 TCR beta chains were cytomegalovirus-associated. Rare sequences made up most TCRs, while some public TCRs were found in many donors.

PCR was performed using 60 Vbeta and 13 Jbeta primers. This table comes from immunoSEQ multiplex PCR, and its TCRdb copy is limited to in-frame clones, with some not included. The sample shows roughly 100,000 clones, 70% to 80% of them seen only once. V dropped 6 bases and J dropped 7 bases, with 15 bases sitting between them. CDR3 size: 13 residues. Per the germline V gene, CDR1 is MDHEN and CDR2 is SYDVKM. As for the donors, each was a healthy bone marrow donor. V usage is TRBV28 and J usage is TRBJ1-2; TRBD1 is a possible D gene (5 bases). The origin of this receptor is a man aged 60 to 69 in good health and CMV-seronegative. The sequencing input was PBMCs. The CDR3, as DNA: TGTGCCAGCAGCCAGGGCCGGAGCCTTGGCTACACCTTC. Translating gives CASSQGRSLGYTF.